Reported below is one T cell receptor beta chain. What this receptor recognizes is not known. Per-base qualities were not stored, and no clone one base away is much larger. This sample is part of a study of blood T cells in healthy people across ages (dated by TCRdb to between 2014 and 2017). Notes on the research overall: Template switching captured roughly one uniquely barcoded TCR beta cDNA molecule per two T cells in model experiments. Using deep sequencing normalized with unique cDNA molecular identifiers, the study measured how TCR beta repertoire diversity changes with age. Four age groups were formed from the donors: young (average 16 years), middle-aged (less than 40), aged (approximately 60) and long-lived (82). Donors of different ages were randomly distributed across sequencing lanes to avoid experimental bias. The study analyzed two additional independent replicas of 1 million unique cDNA reads from the same blood draw for two donors, one aged 18 to 29 and one aged 80 or older.

Preparation of the library involved 5' RACE. The listed sequencing device is Illumina HiSeq 2500. A second about 7 to 11 cycle PCR used a sample-barcoded 5' primer and a J-beta primer mix. A template-switch 5' adaptor carrying 12 random nucleotides introduced a unique molecular identifier onto each TCR beta cDNA molecule. At least 2.5 million CDR3-containing paired-end reads were obtained from each sample. First-strand cDNA was synthesized from all RNA with the Mint cDNA synthesis kit, primed by a TRBC-specific oligonucleotide. All cDNA was treated with uracil-DNA glycosylase and then went through a first 18-cycle PCR with the universal primers M1SS and BC2_uni_R. For the original study's pipeline: For normalization, 1 million high-quality reads were randomly selected from each sample, with every read carrying a distinct molecular identifier. Instead of being binned into consensus sequences, reads with shared molecular identifiers were discarded. MiTCR, set to a Q25 quality threshold and the strictest error-elimination algorithm, was used for CDR3 identification, clonotype clustering and error correction. A nonparametric unseen species model using Euler transformation provided a lower-bound estimate of total TCR beta diversity. Clones were called with MiXCR by TCRdb after fastp trimmed the public reads at Q25, and only in-frame beta chains were retained. Entries are consolidated by CDR3 protein sequence, retaining the most common genes and DNA. For this entry, the V and J calls and clone size follow TCRdb and not the study's own pipeline. This sample gives approximately 810,000 distinct CDR3 sequences in total; more than 25% of them show up just once. The biggest ten clones account for 15% to 20% of the sample.

The donors were roughly 40 Caucasian individuals from Russia, aged 6 to 90 years, who were systemically healthy. Each donor gave ten milliliters of peripheral blood, collected into EDTA-treated Vacutainer tubes. PBMCs were isolated by Ficoll-Paque density-gradient centrifugation, with at least 6.5 million obtained per sample. Total RNA was extracted from PBMCs with Trizol reagent, with at least 5 micrograms obtained per sample. The percentages of naive CD45RAhigh/CD27high T cells were determined by flow cytometry on a PBMC aliquot from every donor. Overall study results and their limits: There was a strong correlation between observed TCR beta diversity and the percentage of naive T cells measured by flow cytometry. The CMV infection status of donors was not known, potentially confounding age-related changes in expanded clonotypes. Total diversity estimates from one million sequenced T cells were considered lower bounds and underestimates. Bulk unsorted PBMC profiling prevented conclusive comparison of naive and antigen-experienced compartments. Compared with the aged group, the long-lived group had more naive CD4+ T cells, fewer expanded clones and increased TCR diversity, a pattern suggesting age selection. Observed TCR beta diversity per million T cells fell roughly linearly with age, and a significant reduction was already apparent by age around 36.

Sequences GTSNPN (CDR1) and SVGIG (CDR2) are obtained from the germline V gene (reference sequence). Including cysteine and phenylalanine, the CDR3 has 13 amino acids. The only DNA kept is the CDR3, 39 bases in frame from the first base. V is pared back by 3 bases and J by 0 bases, with 9 bases lying between the germline termini. The TCR comes from a woman older than 75 in good health. The rearranged segments are TRBV30 and TRBJ2-7, with the D segment possibly TRBD1 or TRBD2, each aligning over 5 bases. Sequencing was done on a sample of blood. The DNA is TGTGCCTGGAGCCACGGGACCTCCTACGAGCAGTACTTC. This encodes CAWSHGTSYEQYF.